The clone carrying this T cell receptor (beta chain) appeared a few times. Its antigen is currently unknown. TCRdb passed the RT-PCR reads through MiXCR, listing each CDR3 protein once. The sample holds fewer than 350,000 distinct CDR3 sequences, 21% seen once. This sample is part of a study of response to subunit inactivated influenza vaccine. General study findings and limits: It was the authors' suggestion that each seasonal influenza vaccination recruits few new T cells.

Trimming shortened V by 4 bases and J by 1 base, and 14 bases separated the two germline ends. In germline, CDR1 is SGHRS, CDR2 YFSETQ. This CDR3 spans 15 amino acids. Sequencing was performed on PBMCs from blood, taken 21 months after vaccination. The clonotype originates from a man in his fifties or sixties who received an inactivated influenza vaccine. The chain joins TRBV5-1 to TRBJ1-1, with D maybe TRBD1 (6 bases). In DNA form, the CDR3 reads TGCGCCAGCAGCGCTAACAGGGCCGAGAACACTGAAGCTTTCTTT. Translated: CASSANRAENTEAFF.